This T cell receptor (beta chain) comes out of a study of PD-1 blockade in classical Hodgkin lymphoma. Clones were sequenced by immunoSEQ multiplex PCR, and TCRdb holds only the in-frame ones, with some missing. The data show around 60,000 clones, less than 95% seen once. The sample's time point: cycle 4 day 1 (C4D1), after 6 weeks of nivolumab. Each and every patient relapsed after autologous stem cell transplantation, and patients got differing brentuximab vedotin exposure. As for this clone: Antigen specificity is unknown.

The study's findings and limits: A significant rise in TCR diversity was seen by C4D1 for CD4+ cells but not for CD8+ cells.

The germline CDR1 and CDR2 sequences are SGHRS and YFSETQ. Trimming removed 2 bases from V and 0 bases from J, with 6 bases in between. CDR3 length: 14 amino acids. The chain employs TRBV5-1 and TRBJ2-1, with a possible D match to TRBD2 (5 bases). The receptor was derived from a human donor with classical Hodgkin lymphoma. Sample: peripheral blood mononuclear cells (PBMCs), taken before the fourth cycle of nivolumab. The CDR3 loop is CASSLEGSYNEQFF. The CDR3 DNA reads TGCGCCAGCAGCTTAGAGGGCTCCTACAATGAGCAGTTCTTC.